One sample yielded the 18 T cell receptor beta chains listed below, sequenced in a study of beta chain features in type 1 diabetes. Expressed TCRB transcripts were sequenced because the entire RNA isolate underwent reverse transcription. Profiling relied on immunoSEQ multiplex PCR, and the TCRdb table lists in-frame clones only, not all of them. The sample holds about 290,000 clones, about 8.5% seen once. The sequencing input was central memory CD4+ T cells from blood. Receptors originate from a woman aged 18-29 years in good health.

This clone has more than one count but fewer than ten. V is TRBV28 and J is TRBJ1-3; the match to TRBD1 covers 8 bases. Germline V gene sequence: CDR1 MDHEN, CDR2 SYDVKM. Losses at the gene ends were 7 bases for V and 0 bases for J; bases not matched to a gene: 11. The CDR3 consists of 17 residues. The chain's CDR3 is CASKGQVGGSSGNTIYF. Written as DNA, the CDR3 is TGTGCCAGCAAGGGACAGGTCGGAGGTAGCTCTGGAAACACCATATATTTT.

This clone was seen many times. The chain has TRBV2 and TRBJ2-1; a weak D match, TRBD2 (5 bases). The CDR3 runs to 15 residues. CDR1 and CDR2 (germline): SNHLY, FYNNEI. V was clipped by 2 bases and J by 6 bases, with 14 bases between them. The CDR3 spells CASSESLGAGNEQFF. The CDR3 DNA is TGTGCCAGCAGTGAATCGTTGGGAGCCGGCAATGAGCAGTTCTTC.

CDR3 bases: TGTGCCAGTAGTCCACAGCCCACCTACGAGCAGTACTTC. Translating gives CASSPQPTYEQYF. J is TRBJ2-7 and V is TRBV19; no reliable D call. This CDR3 spans 13 amino acids. V lost 5 bases and J lost 2, with 10 bases in between. Germline loops: CDR1 LNHDA, CDR2 SQIVND (reference sequence).

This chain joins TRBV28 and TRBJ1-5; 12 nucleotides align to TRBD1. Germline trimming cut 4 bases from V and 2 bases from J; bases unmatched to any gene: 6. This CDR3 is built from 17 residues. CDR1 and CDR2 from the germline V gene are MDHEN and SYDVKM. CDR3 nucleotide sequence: TGTGCCAGCAGTTCTTCCGGGACAGGGGGCCGCAATCAGCCCCAGCATTTT. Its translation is CASSSSGTGGRNQPQHF.

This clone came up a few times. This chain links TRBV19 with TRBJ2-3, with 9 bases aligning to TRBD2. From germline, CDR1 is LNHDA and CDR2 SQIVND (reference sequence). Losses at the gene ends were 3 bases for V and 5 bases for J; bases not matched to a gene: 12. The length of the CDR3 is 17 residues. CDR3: CASSISLSGRRGDTQYF. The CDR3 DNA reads TGTGCCAGTAGTATCAGTTTAAGCGGGAGGAGAGGAGATACGCAGTATTTT.

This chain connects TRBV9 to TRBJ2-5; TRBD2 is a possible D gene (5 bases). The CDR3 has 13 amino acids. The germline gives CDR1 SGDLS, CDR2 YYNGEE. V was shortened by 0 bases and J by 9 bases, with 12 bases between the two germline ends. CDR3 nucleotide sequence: TGTGCCAGCAGCGTAGGGCTAACGGAGGCCCAGTACTTC. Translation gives CASSVGLTEAQYF.

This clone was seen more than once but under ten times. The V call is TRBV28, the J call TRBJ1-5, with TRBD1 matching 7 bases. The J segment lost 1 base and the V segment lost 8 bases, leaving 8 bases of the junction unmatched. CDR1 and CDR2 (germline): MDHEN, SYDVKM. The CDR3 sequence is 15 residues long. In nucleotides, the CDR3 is TGTGCCAGCTCTCCTACAGGGGCCAGCAATCAGCCCCAGCATTTT. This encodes CASSPTGASNQPQHF. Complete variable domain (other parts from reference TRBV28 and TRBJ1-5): DVKVTQSSRYLVKRTGEKVFLECVQDMDHENMFWYRQDPGLGLRLIYFSYDVKMKEKGDIPEGYSVSREKKERFSLILESASTNQTSMYLCASSPTGASNQPQHFGDGTRLSIL.

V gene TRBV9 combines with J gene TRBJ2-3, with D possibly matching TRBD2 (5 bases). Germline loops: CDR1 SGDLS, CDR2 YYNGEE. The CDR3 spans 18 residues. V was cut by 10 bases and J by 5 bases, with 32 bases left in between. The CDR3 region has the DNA TGTGCCGGAGGCTCAGAACGGCCGACGGGTCATTCGGGAGATACGCAGTATTTT. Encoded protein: CAGGSERPTGHSGDTQYF.

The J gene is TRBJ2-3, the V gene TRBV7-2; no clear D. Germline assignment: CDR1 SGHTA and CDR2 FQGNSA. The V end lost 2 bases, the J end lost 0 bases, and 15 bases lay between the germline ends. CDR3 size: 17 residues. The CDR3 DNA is TGTGCCAGCAGCTTACCCCCCCGGTCGGACAGCACAGATACGCAGTATTTT. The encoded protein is CASSLPPRSDSTDTQYF.

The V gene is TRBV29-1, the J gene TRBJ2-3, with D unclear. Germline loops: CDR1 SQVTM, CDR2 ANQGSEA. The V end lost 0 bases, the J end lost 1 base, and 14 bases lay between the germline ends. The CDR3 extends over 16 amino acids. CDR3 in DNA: TGCAGCGTTGAAGATCGAGGCGCAAGGGGCACAGATACGCAGTATTTT. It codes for CSVEDRGARGTDTQYF.

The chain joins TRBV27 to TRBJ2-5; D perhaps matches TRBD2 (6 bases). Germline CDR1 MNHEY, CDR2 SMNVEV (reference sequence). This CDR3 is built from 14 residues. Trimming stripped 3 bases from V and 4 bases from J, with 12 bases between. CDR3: CASSFVGGGETQYF. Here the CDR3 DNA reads TGTGCCAGCAGTTTTGTGGGGGGTGGAGAGACCCAGTACTTC.

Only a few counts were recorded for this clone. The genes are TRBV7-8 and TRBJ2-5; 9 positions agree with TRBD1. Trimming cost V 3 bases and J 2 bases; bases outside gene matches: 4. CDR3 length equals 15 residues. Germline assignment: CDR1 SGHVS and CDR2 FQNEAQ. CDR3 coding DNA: TGTGCCAGCAGCTTGCGGGACAGGGAGCAAGAGACCCAGTACTTC. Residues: CASSLRDREQETQYF.

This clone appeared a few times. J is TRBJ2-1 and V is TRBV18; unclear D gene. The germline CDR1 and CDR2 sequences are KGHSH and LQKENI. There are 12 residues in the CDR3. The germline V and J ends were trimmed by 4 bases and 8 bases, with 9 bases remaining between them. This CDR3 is CASSRQRDEQFF. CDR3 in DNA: TGTGCCAGCTCACGGCAGCGCGATGAGCAGTTCTTC.

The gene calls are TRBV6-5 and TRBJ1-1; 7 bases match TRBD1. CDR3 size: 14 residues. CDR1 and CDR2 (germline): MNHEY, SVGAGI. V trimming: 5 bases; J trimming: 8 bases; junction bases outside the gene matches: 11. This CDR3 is CASSKRTGGVEAFF. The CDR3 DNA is TGTGCCAGCAGTAAAAGGACAGGCGGGGTCGAAGCTTTCTTT.

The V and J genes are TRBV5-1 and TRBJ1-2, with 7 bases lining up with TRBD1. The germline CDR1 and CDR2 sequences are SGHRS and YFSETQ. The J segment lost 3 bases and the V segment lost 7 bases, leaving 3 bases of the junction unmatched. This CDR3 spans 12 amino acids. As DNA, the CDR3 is TGCGCCAGCGGAGACAGGGACTATGGCTACACCTTC. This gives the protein CASGDRDYGYTF.

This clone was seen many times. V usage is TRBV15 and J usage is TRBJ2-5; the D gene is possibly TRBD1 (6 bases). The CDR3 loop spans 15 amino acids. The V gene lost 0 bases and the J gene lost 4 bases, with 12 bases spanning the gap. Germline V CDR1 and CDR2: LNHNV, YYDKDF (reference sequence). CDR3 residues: CATSRENTGPETQYF. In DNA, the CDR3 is TGTGCCACCAGCAGAGAGAACACAGGGCCAGAGACCCAGTACTTC.

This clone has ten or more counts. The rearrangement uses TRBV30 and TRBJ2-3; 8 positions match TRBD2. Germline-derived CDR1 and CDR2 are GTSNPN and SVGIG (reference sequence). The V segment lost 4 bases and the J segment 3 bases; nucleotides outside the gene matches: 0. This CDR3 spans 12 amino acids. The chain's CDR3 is CAWTSGTDTQYF. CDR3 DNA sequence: TGTGCCTGGACTAGCGGGACAGATACGCAGTATTTT.

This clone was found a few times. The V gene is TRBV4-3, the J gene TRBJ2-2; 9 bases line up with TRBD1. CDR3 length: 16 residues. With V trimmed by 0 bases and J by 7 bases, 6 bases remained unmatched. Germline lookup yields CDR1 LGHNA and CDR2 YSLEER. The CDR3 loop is CASSQETGGAGGELFF. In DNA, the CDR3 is TGCGCCAGCAGCCAAGAAACAGGGGGCGCGGGCGGGGAGCTGTTTTTT.